Below, 27 T cell receptor beta chains from the same sample are listed, as sequenced in a study of blood T cell repertoires in COVID-19 (dated by TCRdb to about 2020). To prepare the library, the immunoSEQ multiplex PCR assay was applied. TCRdb's version of the immuneACCESS table is confined to in-frame rearrangements and falls short of the full clone set. An unresolved V gene accounts for under half of the shortfall where checked; the remainder is of unknown origin. The table for this sample lists roughly 73,000 clones; roughly 84% of them were counted only once. 29% of the sample rests with the top ten. The material sequenced was peripheral blood. These receptors all come from a woman of 80 years or more with active or convalescent COVID-19.

The genes are TRBV13 and TRBJ1-1; TRBD1 might be the D (6 bases). V lost 5 bases and J lost 1, with 14 bases in between. The CDR3 extends over 15 amino acids. Per germline, CDR1 PRHDT and CDR2 FYEKMQ (reference sequence). The chain's CDR3 is CASSTWTDWNTEAFF. As DNA, the CDR3 is TGTGCCAGCAGCACCTGGACAGACTGGAACACTGAAGCTTTCTTT.

The rearrangement uses TRBV5-6 and TRBJ1-4, with a tentative D call TRBD1 (5 bases). Germline-derived CDR1 and CDR2 are SGHDT and YYEEEE. V shed 0 bases and J shed 8 bases, with 11 bases lying between them. The CDR3 has 14 amino acids. The CDR3 sequence is CASSLVGLREKLFF. Here the CDR3 DNA reads TGTGCCAGCAGCTTGGTGGGGCTTCGGGAAAAACTGTTTTTT.

A few counts support this clone. The chain carries TRBV7-8 and TRBJ2-1; TRBD2 agrees at 8 bases. The CDR3 has 15 residues. The trim removed 3 bases at V and 3 bases at J, leaving 4 bases unmatched. Germline loops: CDR1 SGHVS, CDR2 FQNEAQ. CDR3 sequence: CASSFDAGGYNEQFF. In nucleotides, the CDR3 is TGTGCCAGCAGCTTTGACGCGGGGGGCTACAATGAGCAGTTCTTC.

The rearrangement uses TRBV5-6 and TRBJ2-3; D uncertain. Germline CDR1 and CDR2: SGHDT and YYEEEE. Trimming stripped 2 bases from V and 1 base from J, with 5 bases between. This CDR3 has 13 amino acids. The DNA of the CDR3 is TGTGCCAGCAGCTTATCGGGCACAGATACGCAGTATTTT. Amino acids: CASSLSGTDTQYF. Full variable domain (remainder filled in from reference TRBV5-6 and TRBJ2-3): DAGVTQSPTHLIKTRGQQVTLRCSPKSGHDTVSWYQQALGQGPQFIFQYYEEEERQRGNFPDRFSGHQFPNYSSELNVNALLLGDSALYLCASSLSGTDTQYFGPGTRLTVL.

The gene calls are TRBV28 and TRBJ1-5; 9 nucleotides agree with TRBD1. Trimming removed 6 bases from V and 6 bases from J; junction bases left unmatched: 9. This CDR3 is 15 amino acids long. Germline V gene lookup returns CDR1 MDHEN and CDR2 SYDVKM. In nucleotides, the CDR3 is TGTGCCAGCAGCATCTCGACAGGGGGTAGTCAGCCCCAGCATTTT. Translation gives CASSISTGGSQPQHF. Combining the CDR3 with reference TRBV28 and TRBJ1-5 gives the whole variable domain DVKVTQSSRYLVKRTGEKVFLECVQDMDHENMFWYRQDPGLGLRLIYFSYDVKMKEKGDIPEGYSVSREKKERFSLILESASTNQTSMYLCASSISTGGSQPQHFGDGTRLSIL.

V gene TRBV5-5 combines with J gene TRBJ2-1, with TRBD2 matching 15 bases. This CDR3 has 18 residues. With 4 bases clipped from V and 6 bases from J, the junction kept 11 bases outside the gene matches. Germline V gene sequence: CDR1 SGHKS, CDR2 YYEKEE (reference sequence). The CDR3 nucleotides read TGTGCCAGCAGCCCACACACTGGGACTAGCGGGGGGTTCAATGAGCAGTTCTTC. It encodes CASSPHTGTSGGFNEQFF.

The V gene is TRBV27, the J gene TRBJ1-4, with a weak D call TRBD1 (6 bases). V was shortened by 6 bases and J by 8 bases, with 25 bases between the two germline ends. Germline lookup yields CDR1 MNHEY and CDR2 SMNVEV (reference sequence). The CDR3 consists of 17 residues. The CDR3 loop is CASSIMSAGGLNEKLFF. CDR3 DNA sequence: TGTGCCAGCAGCATTATGTCTGCGGGGGGGCTTAACGAAAAACTGTTTTTT.

The V gene is TRBV27, the J gene TRBJ2-3; 10 nucleotides line up with TRBD2. CDR3 length: 17 residues. Germline assignment: CDR1 MNHEY and CDR2 SMNVEV (reference sequence). The V gene end was trimmed by 3 bases and the J gene end by 3 bases; junction bases not matched to a gene: 9. The CDR3 reads CASSLRTAGGPTDTQYF. The CDR3 bases are TGTGCCAGCAGTTTGCGCACAGCGGGGGGGCCGACAGATACGCAGTATTTT.

The chain couples TRBV7-2 to TRBJ1-2, with 7 bases matching TRBD1. The CDR3 is 14 amino acids. CDR1 is SGHTA, CDR2 FQGNSA, per germline. The ends lost 4 bases at V and 2 bases at J; junction bases unmatched: 4. The CDR3 DNA follows: TGTGCCAGCAGCTCGGACAGGAGAAACTATGGCTACACCTTC. It yields the protein CASSSDRRNYGYTF.

The chain couples TRBV19 to TRBJ1-5; 7 positions match TRBD1. V was pared by 1 base and J by 4 bases, with 4 bases of the junction left unmatched. Germline V gene sequence: CDR1 LNHDA, CDR2 SQIVND (reference sequence). This CDR3 is built from 15 residues. This CDR3 reads CASSIVGTENQPQHF. CDR3 in DNA: TGTGCCAGTAGTATAGTAGGGACAGAGAATCAGCCCCAGCATTTT.

This clone came up once. V is TRBV15 and J is TRBJ1-5; D remains ambiguous. Germline-derived CDR1 and CDR2 are LNHNV and YYDKDF (reference sequence). This CDR3 is 19 amino acids long. Trimming removed 0 bases at V and 4 bases at J, with 22 bases between. The CDR3 here is CATSRDIASTGFGNQPQHF. DNA of the CDR3: TGTGCCACCAGCAGAGATATCGCGTCGACGGGGTTTGGAAATCAGCCCCAGCATTTT.

The CDR3 DNA reads as TGTGCCAGCAGTCCTACTGAGGGGGCAGCCGGGGAGCTGTTTTTT. Translation: CASSPTEGAAGELFF. This sequence joins TRBV6-5 and TRBJ2-2; 7 bases are shared with TRBD1. Germline V gives CDR1 MNHEY, CDR2 SVGAGI. The CDR3 totals 15 residues. V was clipped by 5 bases and J by 6 bases; unmatched bases: 9.

The rearrangement joins TRBV7-9 to TRBJ1-3; D possibly corresponds to TRBD1 (6 bases). Germline V gene lookup returns CDR1 SEHNR and CDR2 FQNEAQ (reference sequence). The CDR3 contains 15 residues. The germline V and J ends were trimmed by 5 bases and 4 bases, with 15 bases remaining between them. CDR3 sequence reads: CASSRRTDGGNTIYF. As DNA, the CDR3 is TGTGCCAGCAGCCGGCGGACAGATGGGGGAAACACCATATATTTT.

The rearrangement joins TRBV2 to TRBJ1-4, with D possibly matching TRBD1 (5 bases). Germline V gene lookup returns CDR1 SNHLY and CDR2 FYNNEI. The germline V and J ends were trimmed by 5 bases and 1 base, with 17 bases remaining between them. The CDR3 sequence is 17 residues long. The CDR3 DNA is TGTGCCAGCAGTTCACAGGATACCCCGTTAACTAATGAAAAACTGTTTTTT. Translation: CASSSQDTPLTNEKLFF.

The chain couples TRBV28 to TRBJ1-4; TRBD1 might be the D (5 bases). V dropped 3 bases and J dropped 5 bases, with 13 bases sitting between them. Germline V gene lookup returns CDR1 MDHEN and CDR2 SYDVKM. This CDR3 contains 15 residues. The CDR3 region is CASSLPGAGNEKLFF. DNA of the CDR3: TGTGCCAGCAGTTTGCCTGGGGCAGGGAATGAAAAACTGTTTTTT.

This chain connects TRBV3-1 (or the pseudogene TRBV3-2) to TRBJ1-1, with unresolved D. CDR3 length: 20 amino acids. V was shortened by 1 base and J by 6 bases, with 30 bases between the two germline ends. Germline CDR1 is LGHDT and CDR2 is YNNKEL (reference sequence). The CDR3 sequence is CASSQVQAVVRDGSLAEAFF. The DNA of the CDR3 is TGTGCCAGCAGCCAAGTGCAAGCCGTCGTGAGGGATGGAAGTTTGGCTGAAGCTTTCTTT.

CDR3 region: CASSQDVASGRASTDTQYF. The DNA for the CDR3 is TGTGCCAGCAGCCAAGATGTGGCTAGCGGACGTGCTAGCACAGATACGCAGTATTTT. V gene TRBV3-1 (or the pseudogene TRBV3-2) combines with J gene TRBJ2-3, with TRBD2 matching over 7 bases. This CDR3 region has 19 residues. The V gene end was trimmed by 0 bases and the J gene end by 0 bases; junction bases not matched to a gene: 12. Germline V CDR1 and CDR2: LGHDT, YNNKEL (reference sequence).

V gene TRBV5-5 combines with J gene TRBJ2-2; tentative D call: TRBD2 (6 bases). Germline V lookup: CDR1 SGHKS, CDR2 YYEKEE (reference sequence). The V end was cut by 6 bases, the J end by 0 bases, with 12 bases between. The CDR3 is made up of 15 amino acids. The CDR3 bases are TGTGCCAGCAAAATATGGGGGGCGAACACCGGGGAGCTGTTTTTT. As protein: CASKIWGANTGELFF.

This chain joins TRBV4-2 and TRBJ2-5; a possible D gene is TRBD1 (5 bases). Germline V gene lookup returns CDR1 LGHNA and CDR2 YNFKEQ. The CDR3 length is 16 residues. The ends were cut back, 1 base at V and 5 bases at J, with 17 bases in the middle. CDR3: CASSQGIQGSYETQYF. CDR3 nucleotides: TGTGCCAGCAGCCAAGGTATTCAGGGTTCCTACGAGACCCAGTACTTC.

V is TRBV19 and J is TRBJ2-3; D remains ambiguous. The germline V gene encodes CDR1 LNHDA and CDR2 SQIVND (reference sequence). This CDR3 region has 12 residues. Trimming removed 6 bases from V and 4 bases from J, with 8 bases in between. The CDR3 spells CASSGFADTQYF. CDR3 sequence (DNA): TGTGCCAGTAGCGGGTTCGCAGATACGCAGTATTTT.

The V call is TRBV6-5, the J call TRBJ2-3; the match to TRBD2 covers 11 bases. CDR3 length equals 15 residues. Unmatched junction bases numbered 4, after V lost 6 bases and J lost 2 bases. Per the germline V gene, CDR1 is MNHEY and CDR2 is SVGAGI. The CDR3 reads CASRETSGITDTQYF. Written as DNA, the CDR3 is TGTGCCAGCAGGGAGACTAGCGGGATCACAGATACGCAGTATTTT.

The V and J genes are TRBV6-5 and TRBJ1-6; a weak D match, TRBD1 (5 bases). The length of the CDR3 is 15 residues. V gave up 5 bases and J gave up 7 bases, with 15 bases separating them. Germline lookup yields CDR1 MNHEY and CDR2 SVGAGI. DNA of the CDR3: TGTGCCAGCAGTACGAAGCCAGGGCTCAATTCACCCCTCCACTTT. Its translation is CASSTKPGLNSPLHF.

V gene TRBV5-6 combines with J gene TRBJ1-2, with unresolved D. The length of the CDR3 is 14 residues. The V end lost 5 bases, the J end lost 4 bases, and 15 bases lay between the germline ends. Germline loops: CDR1 SGHDT, CDR2 YYEEEE. CDR3 region: CASRPYSGIYGYTF. The CDR3 DNA is TGTGCCAGCAGGCCCTATTCGGGAATCTATGGCTACACCTTC.

The gene calls are TRBV5-4 and TRBJ1-1; perhaps TRBD1 as D (6 bases). The CDR3 is made up of 13 amino acids. Germline V gene sequence: CDR1 SGHNT, CDR2 YYREEE (reference sequence). V lost 5 bases, J lost 5 bases, and 13 bases lay in between. The CDR3 region has the DNA TGTGCCAGCAGACCACCAGGGGATACTGAAGCTTTCTTT. It is translated as CASRPPGDTEAFF. The full variable domain, completed using reference TRBV5-4 and TRBJ1-1, is ETGVTQSPTHLIKTRGQQVTLRCSSQSGHNTVSWYQQALGQGPQFIFQYYREEENGRGNFPPRFSGLQFPNYSSELNVNALELDDSALYLCASRPPGDTEAFFGQGTRLTVV.

This clone was seen once. The chain joins TRBV18 to TRBJ2-5; possible D gene TRBD1, 6 bases. Germline V gives CDR1 KGHSH, CDR2 LQKENI. The CDR3 spans 13 residues. Trimming took off 3 bases at V and 2 bases at J, with 7 bases between the two ends. CDR3 nucleotide sequence: TGTGCCAGCTCACCCGGACAGCAAGAGACCCAGTACTTC. Translating it yields CASSPGQQETQYF.

V is TRBV29-1 and J is TRBJ1-4, with D unclear. The germline CDR1 and CDR2 sequences are SQVTM and ANQGSEA. With 4 bases removed from V and 3 bases from J, the gap between germline ends came to 6 bases. The length of the CDR3 is 12 residues. CDR3 residues: CSVGRANEKLFF. The DNA for the CDR3 is TGCAGCGTTGGACGGGCTAATGAAAAACTGTTTTTT.

The rearrangement joins TRBV20-1 to TRBJ2-1; 7 bases are shared with TRBD2. The CDR3 spans 17 residues. The ends lost 5 bases at V and 1 base at J; junction bases unmatched: 14. Germline-derived CDR1 and CDR2 are DFQATT and SNEGSKA (reference sequence). CDR3 region: CSAGGSITGGSYNEQFF. CDR3 in DNA: TGCAGTGCTGGTGGGTCTATAACGGGGGGTTCCTACAATGAGCAGTTCTTC.